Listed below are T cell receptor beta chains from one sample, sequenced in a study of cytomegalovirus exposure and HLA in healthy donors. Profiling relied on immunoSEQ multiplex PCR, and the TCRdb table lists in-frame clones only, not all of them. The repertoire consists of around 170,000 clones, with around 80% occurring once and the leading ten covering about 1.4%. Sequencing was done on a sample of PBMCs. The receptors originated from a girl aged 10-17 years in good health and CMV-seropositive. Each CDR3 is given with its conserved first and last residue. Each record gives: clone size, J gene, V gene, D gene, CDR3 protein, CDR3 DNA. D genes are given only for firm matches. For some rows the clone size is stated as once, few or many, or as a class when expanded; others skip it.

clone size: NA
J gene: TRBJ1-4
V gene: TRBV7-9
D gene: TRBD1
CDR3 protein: CASRPGGQQPEKLFF
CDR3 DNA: TGTGCCAGCCGGCCTGGGGGACAGCAGCCTGAAAAACTGTTTTTT

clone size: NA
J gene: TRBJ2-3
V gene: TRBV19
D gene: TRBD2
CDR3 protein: CASRPLAGGSDTQYF
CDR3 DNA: TGTGCCAGTAGACCGCTAGCGGGGGGTTCAGATACGCAGTATTTT

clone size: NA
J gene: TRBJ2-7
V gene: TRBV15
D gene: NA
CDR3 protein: CATSGDPGRIGAQYF
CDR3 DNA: TGTGCCACCAGCGGAGACCCAGGGAGGATTGGAGCGCAGTACTTC

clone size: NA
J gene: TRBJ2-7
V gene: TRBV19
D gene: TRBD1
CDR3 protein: CASSRTGTGYSYEQYF
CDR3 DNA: TGTGCCAGTAGTCGAACCGGGACAGGGTACTCCTACGAGCAGTACTTC

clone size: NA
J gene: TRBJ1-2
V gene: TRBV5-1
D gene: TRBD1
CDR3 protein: CASSSQGYGYTF
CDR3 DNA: TGCGCCAGCAGCTCACAGGGGTATGGCTACACCTTC

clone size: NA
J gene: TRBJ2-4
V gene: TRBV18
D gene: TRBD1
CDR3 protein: CASSPTGGKNIQYF
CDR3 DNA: TGTGCCAGCTCACCCACAGGGGGAAAAAACATTCAGTACTTC

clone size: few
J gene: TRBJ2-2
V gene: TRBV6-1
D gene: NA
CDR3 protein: CASSSSGQTGELFF
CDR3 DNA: TGTGCCAGCAGTTCGTCCGGTCAAACCGGGGAGCTGTTTTTT

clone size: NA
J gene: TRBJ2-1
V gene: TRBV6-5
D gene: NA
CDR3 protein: CASTFSGEQFF
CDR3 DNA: TGTGCCAGCACCTTCAGCGGGGAGCAGTTCTTC

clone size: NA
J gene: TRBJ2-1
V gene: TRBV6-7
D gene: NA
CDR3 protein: CAATRPGNEQFF
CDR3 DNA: TGTGCCGCCACCCGCCCCGGTAATGAGCAGTTCTTC

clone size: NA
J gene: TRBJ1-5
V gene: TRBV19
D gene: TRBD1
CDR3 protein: CASTHRDRSNQPQHF
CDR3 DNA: TGTGCCAGTACTCACCGGGACAGAAGCAATCAGCCCCAGCATTTT

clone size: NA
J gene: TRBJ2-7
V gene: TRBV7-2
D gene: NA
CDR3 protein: CASSSQTGRVSYEQYF
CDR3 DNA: TGTGCCAGCAGTTCCCAAACAGGGCGAGTCTCCTACGAGCAGTACTTC

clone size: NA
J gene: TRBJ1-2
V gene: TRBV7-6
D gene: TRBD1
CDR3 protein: CASSPMVRVGQGFYGYTF
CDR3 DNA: TGTGCCAGCAGCCCTATGGTTAGGGTGGGACAGGGGTTCTATGGCTACACCTTC

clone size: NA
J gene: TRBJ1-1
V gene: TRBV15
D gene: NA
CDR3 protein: CATSREVGGNTEAFF
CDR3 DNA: TGTGCCACCAGCAGAGAGGTAGGGGGGAACACTGAAGCTTTCTTT

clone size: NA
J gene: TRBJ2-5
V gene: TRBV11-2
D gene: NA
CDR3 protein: CASSSMETQYF
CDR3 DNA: TGTGCCAGCAGCTCAATGGAGACCCAGTACTTC

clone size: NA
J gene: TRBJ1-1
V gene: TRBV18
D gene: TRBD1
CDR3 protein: CASSPRPLQGLNTEAFF
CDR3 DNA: TGTGCCAGCTCACCGCGACCCCTACAGGGGTTGAACACTGAAGCTTTCTTT

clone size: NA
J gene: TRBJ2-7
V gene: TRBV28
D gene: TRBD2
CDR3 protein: CASSLGASGSHEQYF
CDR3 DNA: TGTGCCAGCAGTTTAGGGGCAAGCGGGAGCCACGAGCAGTACTTC

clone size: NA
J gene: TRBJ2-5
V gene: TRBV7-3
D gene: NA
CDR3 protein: CASSLNRGETQYF
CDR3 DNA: TGTGCCAGCAGCTTAAACCGCGGAGAGACCCAGTACTTC

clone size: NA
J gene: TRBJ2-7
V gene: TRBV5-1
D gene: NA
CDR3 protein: CASSLGGLASSYEQYF
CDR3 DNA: TGCGCCAGCAGCTTGGGTGGGCTAGCGAGCTCCTACGAGCAGTACTTC

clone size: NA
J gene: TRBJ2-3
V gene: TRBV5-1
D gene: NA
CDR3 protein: CASSSRDRGTDTQYF
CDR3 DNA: TGCGCCAGCAGCTCCCGTGACAGAGGCACAGATACGCAGTATTTT

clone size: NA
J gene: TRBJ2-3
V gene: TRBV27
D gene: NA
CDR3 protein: CATADTDTQYF
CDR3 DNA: TGTGCCACTGCGGATACAGATACGCAGTATTTT

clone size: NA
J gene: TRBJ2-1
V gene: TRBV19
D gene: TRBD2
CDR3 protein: CASSETSGSYNEQFF
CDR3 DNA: TGTGCCAGTAGTGAGACTAGCGGGAGTTACAATGAGCAGTTCTTC

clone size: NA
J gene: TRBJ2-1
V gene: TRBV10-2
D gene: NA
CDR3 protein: CASGHWAHEQFF
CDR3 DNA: TGCGCCAGCGGGCACTGGGCCCATGAGCAGTTCTTC

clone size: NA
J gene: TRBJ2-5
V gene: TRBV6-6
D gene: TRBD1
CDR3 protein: CASSPWTGEETQYF
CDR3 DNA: TGTGCCAGCAGTCCATGGACAGGGGAAGAGACCCAGTACTTC

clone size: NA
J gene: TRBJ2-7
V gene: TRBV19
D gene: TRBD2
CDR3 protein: CASSIAGGLHEQYF
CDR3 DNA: TGTGCCAGTAGTATAGCGGGAGGGCTCCACGAGCAGTACTTC

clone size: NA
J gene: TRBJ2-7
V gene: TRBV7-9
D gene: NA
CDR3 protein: CASSVSGTPTYEQYF
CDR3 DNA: TGTGCCAGCAGCGTATCCGGGACTCCGACCTACGAGCAGTACTTC

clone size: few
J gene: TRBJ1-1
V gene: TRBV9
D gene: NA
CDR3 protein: CATTAMPNTEAFF
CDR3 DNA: TGTGCCACTACCGCCATGCCGAACACTGAAGCTTTCTTT

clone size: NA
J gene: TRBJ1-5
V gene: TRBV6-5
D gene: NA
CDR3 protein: CASSYGAGNQPQHF
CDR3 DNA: TGTGCCAGCAGTTACGGGGCGGGAAATCAGCCCCAGCATTTT

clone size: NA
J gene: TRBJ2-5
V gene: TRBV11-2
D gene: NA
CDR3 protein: CASSFGRAETQYF
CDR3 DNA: TGTGCCAGCAGCTTTGGCAGGGCAGAGACCCAGTACTTC

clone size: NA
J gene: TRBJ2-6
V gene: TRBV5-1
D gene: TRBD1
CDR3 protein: CASSLGQGRSGANVLTF
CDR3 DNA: TGCGCCAGCAGCTTGGGACAGGGACGCTCTGGGGCCAACGTCCTGACTTTC